The 24 T cell receptor beta chains given below trace back to one sample, sequenced in a study of T cells in Graves' hyperthyroidism and ophthalmopathy. Authors of the study amplified TCR beta CDR3 regions from RNA transcripts. Using the HTBI primer set, a first-round RT-PCR was run on the TCR CDR3. TCRdb independently ran MiXCR on the multiplex PCR reads; one entry per CDR3 protein. The sample records about 560,000 distinct CDR3 sequences, around 17% being singletons. The source material was blood. These receptors all come from a woman between 18 and 29 years old with Graves' hyperthyroidism.

The chain employs TRBV27 and TRBJ2-2; D is ambiguous. V lost 8 bases to trimming and J lost 3 bases, with 19 bases between them. Looked up from germline, CDR1 is MNHEY and CDR2 is SMNVEV (reference sequence). CDR3 length equals 16 residues. DNA of the CDR3: TGTGCCAGCGGACCCGGCGGAGTACGGGACACCGGGGAGCTGTTTTTT. Its translation is CASGPGGVRDTGELFF.

With regard to this clonotype: Germline and junction disagree at one end, which may indicate a read error. The V and J genes are TRBV6-2 or TRBV6-3 and TRBJ1-1; D is possibly TRBD1 (5 bases). CDR1 is MNHEY and CDR2 is SVGEGT in the germline V gene. The length of the CDR3 is 13 residues. The CDR3 DNA sequence: TGTACCAGCAGAGTCCGGGGGGATACTGAAGCTTTCTTT. Protein: CTSRVRGDTEAFF.

This clonotype was detected ten times or more. V usage is TRBV20-1 and J usage is TRBJ2-3, with 8 bases lining up with TRBD2. CDR3 length: 16 amino acids. Looked up from germline, CDR1 is DFQATT and CDR2 is SNEGSKA (reference sequence). Losses at the gene ends were 2 bases for V and 3 bases for J; bases not matched to a gene: 10. CDR3 amino acids: CSARLSIGRVTDTQYF. CDR3 bases: TGCAGTGCTAGACTCAGTATCGGGAGGGTGACAGATACGCAGTATTTT.

This clonotype showed up many times. The rearrangement uses TRBV29-1 and TRBJ2-1; 12 bases match TRBD1. V was clipped by 3 bases and J by 5 bases; unmatched bases: 8. The CDR3 loop spans 16 amino acids. Germline V lookup: CDR1 SQVTM, CDR2 ANQGSEA. The CDR3 DNA reads TGCAGCGTTGACACAACGGGACAGGGGGCGGACAATGAGCAGTTCTTC. Protein sequence: CSVDTTGQGADNEQFF.

This clonotype has more than one count but fewer than ten. The V and J genes are TRBV15 and TRBJ1-2; 7 bases map to TRBD1. V was clipped by 3 bases and J by 4 bases; unmatched bases: 11. Looked up from germline, CDR1 is LNHNV and CDR2 is YYDKDF (reference sequence). CDR3 size: 16 residues. This CDR3 is CATSSPGTEESYGYTF. The CDR3 DNA sequence: TGTGCCACCAGCAGTCCCGGGACAGAAGAATCCTATGGCTACACCTTC.

This clonotype was seen only a few times. The chain joins TRBV6-1 to TRBJ2-5; TRBD1 aligns across 8 bases. Unmatched junction bases numbered 13, after V lost 5 bases and J lost 5 bases. There are 16 residues in the CDR3. Germline V gives CDR1 MNHNS, CDR2 SASEGT. CDR3 sequence: CASSLSRGHPLETQYF. In nucleotides, the CDR3 is TGTGCCAGCAGTCTAAGCAGGGGGCACCCACTGGAGACCCAGTACTTC.

The sample holds a few counts of this clonotype. The chain uses TRBV6-6 and TRBJ1-4; TRBD1 matches 9 bases. J gave up 8 bases and V 0 bases, and 7 bases lay outside the gene matches. The CDR3 is made up of 16 amino acids. CDR1 is MNHNY and CDR2 is SVGAGI in the germline V gene (reference sequence). In DNA form, the CDR3 reads TGTGCCAGCAGTTACTCAGGGACAGGGCTTCCCGAAAAACTGTTTTTT. Its protein is CASSYSGTGLPEKLFF.

A word on this clonotype: The junction shows a germline mismatch at one end, possibly a read error. The chain recombines TRBV10-3 with TRBJ2-7; a weak D match, TRBD2 (5 bases). This CDR3 is 11 amino acids long. CDR1 is ENHRY, CDR2 SYGVKD, per germline. CDR3 sequence reads: CAIREWEEQYF. The CDR3 bases are TGTGCCATCAGGGAGTGGGAGGAGCAGTACTTC.

Many counts were recorded for this clonotype. The chain links TRBV3-1 to TRBJ1-1; D remains ambiguous. The CDR3 extends over 14 amino acids. The germline V and J ends were trimmed by 0 bases and 1 base, with 6 bases remaining between them. Looked up from germline, CDR1 is LGHDT and CDR2 is YNNKEL (reference sequence). The CDR3 loop is CASSQDGGNTEAFF. In DNA form, the CDR3 reads TGTGCCAGCAGCCAAGATGGCGGGAACACTGAAGCTTTCTTT.

On this clonotype: A read error may explain this, as a much larger clone is one base away. This chain joins TRBV6-1 and TRBJ1-4, with 8 bases that match TRBD1. The germline CDR1 and CDR2 sequences are MNHNS and SASEGT. CDR3 size: 15 residues. In nucleotides, the CDR3 is TGTGCCAGCGTACAGGGGGTCGCAACTAGTGAAAAACTGTTTTTT. The encoded protein is CASVQGVATSEKLFF.

This clonotype has a handful of counts. The chain employs TRBV19 and TRBJ2-2; the D is unclear. The CDR3 totals 15 residues. Germline CDR1 reads LNHDA; CDR2 reads SQIVND (reference sequence). The ends were cut back, 7 bases at V and 2 bases at J, with 14 bases in the middle. CDR3 sequence (DNA): TGTGCCAGTAAGCGCCTTCTAGTTAACACCGGGGAGCTGTTTTTT. It is translated as CASKRLLVNTGELFF.

This clonotype showed up just a few times. The rearrangement uses TRBV4-1 and TRBJ2-1, with TRBD2 identical over 8 bases. The CDR3 is 16 amino acids. V shed 4 bases and J 0 bases; nucleotides not matched to a gene: 5. Germline V CDR1 and CDR2: MGHRA, YSYEKL. CDR3 protein: CASSPSGSHSYNEQFF. CDR3 DNA sequence: TGCGCCAGCAGCCCTAGCGGGTCCCACTCCTACAATGAGCAGTTCTTC.

Many counts were recorded for this clonotype. The chain carries TRBV28 and TRBJ2-1, with 8 bases aligning to TRBD2. Germline-derived CDR1 and CDR2 are MDHEN and SYDVKM. J lost 7 bases, V lost 3 bases, and 5 bases had no gene match. This CDR3 spans 14 amino acids. The CDR3 coding sequence is TGTGCCAGCAGTTTCGCGGGAGGCCTTAATGAGCAGTTCTTC. It specifies CASSFAGGLNEQFF.

The V gene is TRBV25-1, the J gene TRBJ2-1, with TRBD1 identical over 10 bases. V dropped 7 bases and J dropped 9; count of bases not matched to a gene: 9. This CDR3 spans 14 amino acids. The V gene's germline CDR1 is MGHDK and CDR2 SYGVNS. The CDR3 DNA is TGTGCCAGCACCCGGGACAGGGGAATGGGTGAGCAGTTCTTC. Its protein is CASTRDRGMGEQFF. Supplemented by reference TRBV25-1 and TRBJ2-1, the full variable domain reads EADIYQTPRYLVIGTGKKITLECSQTMGHDKMYWYQQDPGMELHLIHYSYGVNSTEKGDLSSESTVSRIRTEHFPLTLESARPSHTSQYLCASTRDRGMGEQFFGPGTRLTVL.

The chain uses TRBV5-1 and TRBJ2-7; the D is unclear. The CDR3 spans 12 residues. V lost 4 bases and J 0 bases, leaving 5 bases between the germline ends. CDR1 and CDR2 (germline): SGHRS, YFSETQ. The CDR3 region is CASSNISYEQYF. The CDR3, as DNA: TGCGCCAGCAGCAATATCTCCTACGAGCAGTACTTC. The whole variable domain, remainder taken from reference TRBV5-1 and TRBJ2-7, is KAGVTQTPRYLIKTRGQQVTLSCSPISGHRSVSWYQQTPGQGLQFLFEYFSETQRNKGNFPGRFSGRQFSNSRSEMNVSTLELGDSALYLCASSNISYEQYFGPGTRLTVT.

This clonotype was picked up many times. V usage is TRBV3-1 and J usage is TRBJ2-7; a weak D match, TRBD2 (5 bases). CDR1 is LGHDT, CDR2 YNNKEL, per germline (reference sequence). Between the trimmed V and J ends, which lost 0 bases and 2 bases, there was a span of 11 bases. The CDR3 spans 15 residues. DNA of the CDR3: TGTGCCAGCAGCCAAGAATTCGGGAAAGCCTACGAGCAGTACTTC. Protein sequence: CASSQEFGKAYEQYF.

About this clonotype itself: This CDR3 fails to terminate in the conserved phenylalanine or tryptophan, so it likely reflects a read error. V gene TRBV18 combines with J gene TRBJ2-2, with D possibly matching TRBD2 (6 bases). Between the trimmed V and J ends, which lost 3 bases and 1 base, there was a span of 9 bases. The CDR3 is 15 amino acids. Per the germline V gene, CDR1 is KGHSH and CDR2 is LQKENI. As DNA, the CDR3 is TGTGCCAGCTCACCCACTAGCCAGAACACCGGGGAGCTGTTTCTT. Translation gives CASSPTSQNTGELFL.

This clonotype was seen repeatedly, ten times or more. The V and J genes are TRBV9 and TRBJ2-5; D gene unclear. The V end lost 0 bases, the J end lost 5 bases, and 14 bases lay between the germline ends. The CDR3 has 15 amino acids. Germline CDR1 reads SGDLS; CDR2 reads YYNGEE. The CDR3 nucleotides read TGTGCCAGCAGCGTAGGTGGAACAGATCGGGAGACCCAGTACTTC. Amino acid sequence: CASSVGGTDRETQYF.

This clonotype was seen repeatedly, ten times or more. V and J are TRBV11-2 and TRBJ2-5, with D possibly being TRBD1 (6 bases). This CDR3 contains 16 residues. CDR1 and CDR2 from the germline V gene are SGHAT and FQNNGV. The V end lost 5 bases, the J end lost 1 base, and 17 bases lay between the germline ends. The CDR3 loop is CASSIGTSWGQETQYF. The CDR3 DNA follows: TGTGCCAGCAGCATAGGGACATCGTGGGGCCAAGAGACCCAGTACTTC.

This clonotype appeared many times. This sequence joins TRBV2 and TRBJ1-1; 8 bases map to TRBD1. CDR1 SNHLY and CDR2 FYNNEI come from the germline V gene. V lost 4 bases, J lost 5 bases, and 6 bases stayed unmatched. This CDR3 spans 14 amino acids. CDR3 region: CASSARQGWTEAFF. The CDR3 coding sequence is TGTGCCAGCAGTGCTAGACAGGGGTGGACTGAAGCTTTCTTT.

The chain couples TRBV6-1 to TRBJ2-2; 8 nucleotides align to TRBD2. There are 14 residues in the CDR3. Losses at the gene ends were 3 bases for V and 9 bases for J; bases not matched to a gene: 6. Germline CDR1 and CDR2: MNHNS and SASEGT. For the CDR3, the DNA is TGTGCCAGCAGTGACGGGACTAGGGCAAGGGAGCTGTTTTTT. Its translation is CASSDGTRARELFF.

Many counts were recorded for this clonotype. CDR3 protein: CATSDSSVSSYNEQFF. In nucleotides, the CDR3 is TGTGCCACCAGTGACTCTAGCGTGAGCTCCTACAATGAGCAGTTCTTC. The chain is built from TRBV24-1 and TRBJ2-1; perhaps TRBD2 as D (6 bases). This CDR3 is built from 16 residues. CDR1 and CDR2 from the germline V gene are KGHDR and SFDVKD. The V and J ends lost 4 bases and 0 bases respectively, with 12 bases between them.

This clonotype was detected only a few times. The chain is built from TRBV19 and TRBJ2-3; D unresolved. Germline CDR1 reads LNHDA; CDR2 reads SQIVND (reference sequence). The V and J ends lost 7 bases and 2 bases respectively, with 10 bases between them. This CDR3 comprises 13 residues. The CDR3 nucleotides are TGTGCCAGTAAAGACGGCTCCACAGATACGCAGTATTTT. Translation gives CASKDGSTDTQYF.

This clonotype was seen ten or more times. The chain links TRBV7-8 to TRBJ1-5; 8 bases map to TRBD1. In germline, CDR1 is SGHVS, CDR2 FQNEAQ. The CDR3 totals 14 residues. The V and J ends lost 5 bases and 4 bases, in that order; junction bases with no gene match: 4. CDR3 sequence (DNA): TGTGCCAGCAGCATTGGGACAGGTAATCAGCCCCAGCATTTT. Its translation is CASSIGTGNQPQHF.